This T cell receptor (beta chain) comes out of a study of T cells in women clearing cervical HPV infection. As for the study in general: Blood came at first lesion visit for cases, post-clearance for controls. For cases, blood was sampled a median about 160 days after lesion detection, interquartile range roughly 90 to 210 days.

The CDR3 runs to 15 residues. With V trimmed by 0 bases and J by 3 bases, 5 bases remained unmatched. Germline V gene sequence: CDR1 DFQATT, CDR2 SNEGSKA (reference sequence). Assay: immunoSEQ multiplex PCR; the TCRdb copy retains only in-frame clones and omits some. This sample's table has about 16,000 clones. A word on this clone: Its specificity is unknown. The sequenced fragment ends 3 residues before the CDR3 boundary, so the rest is inferred from the germline J gene.

Study results and caveats: CIN3+ cases had significantly higher TCR richness than controls; evenness did not differ.

The V call is TRBV20-1, the J call TRBJ2-5, with 9 positions matching TRBD2. Material for sequencing was blood buffy coat. The sequence was obtained from a woman aged 18-69 years with a cervical HPV16 infection that either progressed to CIN3+ or cleared (not recorded which). The CDR3 DNA, read in part, is TGCAGTGCTAGAGATTCACGCGGGGGGGAAGAGACC. Translated: CSARDSRGGEET. The complete CDR3 sequence is CSARDSRGGEETQYF.